A single sample is the source of the 10 T cell receptor beta chains below, sequenced in a study of read filtering for tumor transcriptome and immune sequencing (dated by TCRdb to 2020 to 2022). TCRdb lists the instrument as Illumina HiSeq 4000. The Immunoverse kit was used to build TCR libraries from about 400 ng RNA, with molecular barcoded adaptors covering alpha/delta and beta/gamma chains. TCRdb applied fastp at Q25 and MiXCR to the public reads, then kept only in-frame beta chains. CDR3 protein sequences are deduplicated, and each keeps its most common genes and DNA. The sample includes approximately 40,000 distinct CDR3 sequences, with around 15% observed a single time. Roughly 18% of the sample goes to the ten largest clones. Specimen: a population of CD138-negative cells sorted from bone marrow. The cell subset or site label of this sample denotes: bone marrow mononuclear cells depleted of CD138+ plasma/myeloma cells by negative magnetic selection. Receptors were obtained from a donor at least 40 years old with multiple myeloma.

This clonotype was counted ten times or more. The chain joins TRBV20-1 to TRBJ1-1; D is undetermined. The V end was cut by 8 bases, the J end by 1 base, with 14 bases between. This CDR3 has 13 residues. The germline CDR1 and CDR2 sequences are DFQATT and SNEGSKA (reference sequence). Written as DNA, the CDR3 is TGCAGTCTTCCGGCAGGTTCGAACACTGAAGCTTTCTTT. It encodes CSLPAGSNTEAFF.

This clonotype was observed many times. The germline gene is not matched at one end of the junction; a read error may be the cause. The J gene is TRBJ1-1, the V gene TRBV9; 7 nucleotides align to TRBD1. Germline CDR1 reads SGDLS; CDR2 reads YYNGEE. The CDR3 has 14 amino acids. CDR3 coding DNA: TGTGCCAGCAACGTAGGGGGCCTGAACACTGAAGCTTTCTTT. This translates into CASNVGGLNTEAFF.

This clonotype has at least ten counts. This chain joins TRBV7-2 and TRBJ2-2; D unclear. CDR1 and CDR2 (germline): SGHTA, FQGNSA. V lost 5 bases and J 4 bases, leaving 5 bases between the germline ends. This CDR3 is built from 12 residues. The CDR3 region is CASSPFTGELFF. CDR3 nucleotides: TGTGCCAGCAGCCCATTCACCGGGGAGCTGTTTTTT.

This clonotype was picked up many times. The chain carries TRBV6-5 and TRBJ2-7, with 7 bases lining up with TRBD2. The CDR3 spans 14 residues. Germline-derived CDR1 and CDR2 are MNHEY and SVGAGI. The V segment lost 0 bases and the J segment 3 bases; nucleotides outside the gene matches: 2. This CDR3 reads CASSYSAGVYEQYF. The CDR3 bases are TGTGCCAGCAGTTACTCCGCGGGAGTCTACGAGCAGTACTTC.

The J gene is TRBJ2-5, the V gene TRBV29-1; D not resolved. Trimming removed 4 bases at V and 5 bases at J, with 8 bases between. The CDR3 length is 11 residues. Per the germline V gene, CDR1 is SQVTM and CDR2 is ANQGSEA. The CDR3 coding sequence is TGCAGCGTTGTAGCTCGGGAGACCCAGTACTTC. Protein sequence: CSVVARETQYF. Together with reference TRBV29-1 and TRBJ2-5, the CDR3 gives the full variable domain: SAVISQKPSRDICQRGTSLTIQCQVDSQVTMMFWYRQQPGQSLTLIATANQGSEATYESGFVIDKFPISRPNLTFSTLTVSNMSPEDSSIYLCSVVARETQYFGPGTRLLVL.

This clonotype was seen at least ten times. This chain uses TRBV28 with TRBJ2-1; TRBD1 matches 7 bases. Germline CDR1 is MDHEN and CDR2 is SYDVKM. V was clipped by 6 bases and J by 4 bases; unmatched bases: 6. The CDR3 contains 14 residues. Here the CDR3 reads CASSSGTVYNEQFF. In DNA form, the CDR3 reads TGTGCCAGCAGCTCCGGGACAGTTTACAATGAGCAGTTCTTC.

Concerning this clonotype itself: A read error may produce the germline difference seen at one junction end. V usage is TRBV7-9 and J usage is TRBJ1-1; 7 nucleotides align to TRBD1. The CDR3 is 13 amino acids. Germline CDR1 reads SEHNR; CDR2 reads FQNEAQ (reference sequence). The CDR3 region has the DNA TGTGCCAGCAACTTAGGGGGCGGTATTGAAGCTTTCTTT. It codes for CASNLGGGIEAFF. The full variable domain, in which reference TRBV7-9 and TRBJ1-1 provide the parts outside the CDR3, is DTGVSQNPRHKITKRGQNVTFRCDPISEHNRLYWYRQTLGQGPEFLTYFQNEAQLEKSRLLSDRFSAERPKGSFSTLEIQRTEQGDSAMYLCASNLGGGIEAFFGQGTRLTVV.

In regard to this clonotype: Sequence at one end of the junction differs from germline and may be a read error. V gene TRBV30 combines with J gene TRBJ2-1; 7 bases align to TRBD1. The CDR3 spans 15 residues. Germline V lookup: CDR1 GTSNPN, CDR2 SVGIG (reference sequence). Written as DNA, the CDR3 is TGCGCCTGGGCCCGACAGGGACAGTACTACAATGAGCGGTTCTTC. Translating gives CAWARQGQYYNERFF.

This clonotype was picked up many times. The rearrangement uses TRBV18 and TRBJ1-1; TRBD1 is a possible D gene (5 bases). Germline loops: CDR1 KGHSH, CDR2 LQKENI. Deletions cut 2 bases from V and 5 bases from J, with 12 bases between. This CDR3 region has 14 residues. The chain's CDR3 is CASSPGSGGTEAFF. CDR3 DNA: TGTGCCAGCTCACCAGGAAGCGGGGGTACTGAAGCTTTCTTT.

This clonotype was observed many times. The genes are TRBV14 and TRBJ2-5, with D uncertain. CDR3 length: 12 residues. V was pared by 4 bases and J by 5 bases, with 8 bases between. Germline loops: CDR1 SGHDN, CDR2 FVKESK. The CDR3, as DNA: TGTGCCAGCAGCCCTTTCGGGGAGACCCAGTACTTC. It codes for CASSPFGETQYF.